This T cell receptor beta chain is from a study of T cells of healthy individuals. MiXCR, applied by TCRdb to the 5' RACE reads, yields one record per CDR3 protein. The sample lists about 96,000 distinct CDR3 sequences, roughly a sixth occurring once. The CDR3 loop spans 13 amino acids. V lost 10 bases, J lost 7 bases, and 16 bases lay in between. This clonotype was seen more than once but under ten times. The genes are TRBV12-3 or TRBV12-4 and TRBJ1-4; tentative D call: TRBD1 (6 bases). The receptor was derived from a human donor in good health. The chain's CDR3 is CAIKTGSTEKLFF. In nucleotides, the CDR3 is TGTGCCATCAAAACAGGGTCTACTGAAAAACTGTTTTTT.